Listed here are 11 T cell receptor beta chains from one sample, sequenced in a study of cytomegalovirus exposure and HLA in healthy donors. Using immunoSEQ multiplex PCR, the repertoire was profiled, and TCRdb retains in-frame clones only, with some absent. The table has about 86,000 clones, 93% seen once. Sequenced material: PBMCs. The receptors were sampled from a man younger than 30 in good health and CMV-seronegative.

The rearrangement joins TRBV27 to TRBJ1-1; 9 bases fit TRBD1. The CDR3 is 16 amino acids. J was trimmed by 2 bases and V by 2 bases; bases with no gene match: 6. The V gene's germline CDR1 is MNHEY and CDR2 SMNVEV (reference sequence). In DNA form, the CDR3 reads TGTGCCAGCAGTTTAACAGGGGGCGCGGGAAACACTGAAGCTTTCTTT. Translated, it gives CASSLTGGAGNTEAFF.

Concerning this clone itself: One junction end does not reproduce the germline sequence, and a read error may be involved. The chain links TRBV7-7 to TRBJ2-3, with 10 bases fitting TRBD2. Germline values: CDR1 SSHAT, CDR2 FNYEAQ (reference sequence). The CDR3 spans 15 residues. CDR3 loop: CASSLGLAVTDTQYF. The CDR3 DNA follows: TGTGCTAGCAGCTTAGGACTAGCGGTAACAGATACGCAGTATTTT.

The chain combines TRBV7-9 with TRBJ1-2; D is possibly TRBD1 (6 bases). CDR3 length equals 19 residues. The germline gives CDR1 SEHNR, CDR2 FQNEAQ (reference sequence). Trimming stripped 5 bases from V and 5 bases from J, with 30 bases between. This chain's CDR3 is CASSHPPTGPWKEGYGYTF. In DNA, the CDR3 is TGTGCCAGCAGCCATCCCCCCACAGGGCCGTGGAAGGAAGGATATGGCTACACCTTC.

V is TRBV29-1 and J is TRBJ1-2; TRBD1 is a possible D gene (5 bases). The V end lost 2 bases, the J end lost 6 bases, and 10 bases lay between the germline ends. The CDR3 totals 12 residues. Germline V gene lookup returns CDR1 SQVTM and CDR2 ANQGSEA. CDR3 in amino acids: CSVENRKHGYTF. The CDR3 bases are TGCAGCGTTGAAAACAGGAAGCATGGCTACACCTTC.

The chain recombines TRBV12-5 with TRBJ2-5; D is undetermined. CDR3 size: 11 residues. The germline gives CDR1 LGHNT, CDR2 FRNRAP. V lost 1 base and J lost 12, with 9 bases in between. For the CDR3, the DNA is TGTGCTAGTGGTTTGGGCCGACAAGAGTACTTC. Protein sequence: CASGLGRQEYF.

V and J are TRBV7-2 and TRBJ2-3, with 12 bases identical to TRBD2. CDR1 and CDR2 (germline): SGHTA, FQGNSA. V was pared by 6 bases and J by 3 bases, with 13 bases of the junction left unmatched. CDR3 length: 18 amino acids. As DNA, the CDR3 is TGTGCCAGCAGTTCCCTGACTAGCGGGAGATGGAGGACAGATACGCAGTATTTT. Its translation is CASSSLTSGRWRTDTQYF.

V and J are TRBV5-5 and TRBJ1-5; a weak D match, TRBD1 (5 bases). Germline V lookup: CDR1 SGHKS, CDR2 YYEKEE (reference sequence). V was pared by 3 bases and J by 4 bases, with 14 bases between. This CDR3 contains 15 residues. The CDR3 protein is CASSSFQGGNQPQHF. DNA of the CDR3: TGTGCCAGCAGCTCTTTTCAGGGAGGAAATCAGCCCCAGCATTTT.

The rearrangement uses TRBV5-1 and TRBJ1-1, with a tentative D call TRBD1 (6 bases). The CDR3 loop spans 16 amino acids. The germline V gene has CDR1 SGHRS and CDR2 YFSETQ. Trimming shortened V by 4 bases and J by 0 bases, and 16 bases separated the two germline ends. The CDR3 here is CASSPGQLHMNTEAFF. The DNA of the CDR3 is TGCGCCAGCAGCCCTGGACAGCTACACATGAACACTGAAGCTTTCTTT. Combining the CDR3 with reference TRBV5-1 and TRBJ1-1 gives the whole variable domain KAGVTQTPRYLIKTRGQQVTLSCSPISGHRSVSWYQQTPGQGLQFLFEYFSETQRNKGNFPGRFSGRQFSNSRSEMNVSTLELGDSALYLCASSPGQLHMNTEAFFGQGTRLTVV.

The J gene is TRBJ1-1, the V gene TRBV29-1; possible D gene TRBD1, 6 bases. The V gene lost 4 bases and the J gene lost 2 bases, with 20 bases spanning the gap. The CDR3 runs to 16 residues. Looked up from germline, CDR1 is SQVTM and CDR2 is ANQGSEA. CDR3 sequence reads: CSVARRGKEGNTEAFF. In nucleotides, the CDR3 is TGCAGCGTTGCCCGCAGGGGAAAAGAGGGTAACACTGAAGCTTTCTTT.

The V and J genes are TRBV6-4 and TRBJ2-1; D is possibly TRBD1 (6 bases). The CDR3 loop spans 13 amino acids. CDR1 and CDR2 (germline): MRHNA, SNTAGT. Trimming removed 0 bases at V and 9 bases at J, with 9 bases between. The CDR3: CASSDSEQGEQFF. In DNA form, the CDR3 reads TGTGCCAGCAGTGACTCAGAACAGGGTGAGCAGTTCTTC.

CDR3 bases: TGCGCCAGCAGCCAAGGGGGACAGGCCGACTATGGCTACACCTTC. Protein product: CASSQGGQADYGYTF. The chain recombines TRBV4-1 with TRBJ1-2, with 8 nucleotides matching TRBD1. V shed 1 base and J 3 bases; nucleotides not matched to a gene: 4. The CDR3 covers 15 residues. From germline, CDR1 is MGHRA and CDR2 YSYEKL.